These 21 T cell receptor beta chains came from one sample sequenced in a study of long-term antiretroviral therapy in people with HIV. An immunoSEQ assay, version v3.0, was performed at survey level. TCRdb keeps only in-frame clones here, not all; method: immunoSEQ multiplex PCR. The repertoire consists of tens of thousands of clones, with roughly 76% occurring once and the leading ten covering around 5%. Sequencing used unsorted PBMCs, obtained 1.5 years after starting antiretroviral therapy. These TCRs come from a man in his late teens or twenties with HIV.

The chain is built from TRBV9 and TRBJ2-2; D ambiguous. This CDR3 is built from 15 residues. In germline, CDR1 is SGDLS, CDR2 YYNGEE. V lost 2 bases to trimming and J lost 5 bases, with 13 bases between them. DNA of the CDR3: TGTGCCAGCAGCGTCTCCCAAGCCGGAACCGGGGAGCTGTTTTTT. It encodes CASSVSQAGTGELFF.

This rearrangement joins TRBV28 to TRBJ2-7, with 9 positions matching TRBD1. The germline V gene encodes CDR1 MDHEN and CDR2 SYDVKM. The trim removed 1 base at V and 5 bases at J, leaving 6 bases unmatched. CDR3 length: 15 amino acids. The CDR3 loop reads CASSLSGTGSHEQYF. The CDR3 DNA reads TGTGCCAGCAGTTTATCCGGGACAGGGTCTCACGAGCAGTACTTC.

The chain carries TRBV28 and TRBJ2-1, with D perhaps matching TRBD2 (5 bases). This CDR3 contains 13 residues. Germline V lookup: CDR1 MDHEN, CDR2 SYDVKM. V was cut by 3 bases and J by 15 bases, with 18 bases left in between. The CDR3 region is CASSLGNRDKGFF. CDR3 sequence (DNA): TGTGCCAGCAGTTTGGGGAACCGGGATAAGGGGTTCTTC.

J is TRBJ1-2 and V is TRBV7-2; D is uncertain. Germline CDR1 is SGHTA and CDR2 is FQGNSA. V was shortened by 3 bases and J by 8 bases, with 7 bases between the two germline ends. The CDR3 has 11 amino acids. CDR3 coding DNA: TGTGCCAGCAGCTTCCCTGACGGCTACACCTTC. Its translation: CASSFPDGYTF.

This chain uses TRBV27 with TRBJ2-1, with 10 bases fitting TRBD2. Trimming removed 3 bases from V and 8 bases from J; junction bases left unmatched: 10. The CDR3 length is 16 residues. Germline CDR1 MNHEY, CDR2 SMNVEV (reference sequence). The CDR3 nucleotides are TGTGCCAGCAGTTTCGCCGGGACTAGCGTGGATTATGAGCAGTTCTTC. It translates to CASSFAGTSVDYEQFF.

This chain joins TRBV6-6 and TRBJ2-1; 7 bases line up with TRBD2. CDR1 is MNHNY, CDR2 SVGAGI, per germline (reference sequence). Trimming removed 8 bases from V and 4 bases from J; junction bases left unmatched: 11. CDR3 length equals 15 residues. The CDR3 coding sequence is TGTGCCAGCGCTGGTCTAGCGGTTAAGTACAATGAGCAGTTCTTC. This codes for CASAGLAVKYNEQFF.

The J gene is TRBJ1-1, the V gene TRBV13, with D perhaps matching TRBD1 (5 bases). The V gene lost 4 bases and the J gene lost 5 bases, with 14 bases spanning the gap. The germline CDR1 and CDR2 sequences are PRHDT and FYEKMQ (reference sequence). CDR3 length equals 14 residues. This CDR3 reads CASSSSGLRTEAFF. DNA for the CDR3: TGTGCCAGCAGCTCTTCAGGGCTTCGGACTGAAGCTTTCTTT.

The V call is TRBV18, the J call TRBJ2-2; D gene ambiguous. The CDR3 contains 13 residues. The germline CDR1 and CDR2 sequences are KGHSH and LQKENI. With 8 bases removed from V and 0 bases from J, the gap between germline ends came to 7 bases. CDR3 amino acids: CASPYPNTGELFF. CDR3 bases: TGTGCCAGCCCTTACCCGAACACCGGGGAGCTGTTTTTT. Based on the CDR3 plus reference TRBV18 and TRBJ2-2, the full variable domain is NAGVMQNPRHLVRRRGQEARLRCSPMKGHSHVYWYRQLPEEGLKFMVYLQKENIIDESGMPKERFSAEFPKEGPSILRIQQVVRGDSAAYFCASPYPNTGELFFGEGSRLTVL.

This clone was counted once. J is TRBJ2-3 and V is TRBV5-1; TRBD2 agrees at 7 bases. Germline trimming cut 2 bases from V and 1 base from J; bases unmatched to any gene: 4. This CDR3 has 15 amino acids. CDR1 SGHRS and CDR2 YFSETQ come from the germline V gene. The CDR3 DNA follows: TGCGCCAGCAGCTTCGCTAGCGGTCGCACAGATACGCAGTATTTT. Translating gives CASSFASGRTDTQYF.

CDR3 in DNA: TGTGCCAGCAGTGGCCCCAGCTCTGGGGCCAACGTCCTGACTTTC. This sequence encodes CASSGPSSGANVLTF. The chain recombines TRBV2 with TRBJ2-6; no reliable D call. V shed 4 bases and J shed 0 bases, with 7 bases lying between them. In germline, CDR1 is SNHLY, CDR2 FYNNEI. The CDR3 runs to 15 residues.

V and J are TRBV2 and TRBJ2-2; D remains unclear. The CDR3 contains 13 residues. Germline V gives CDR1 SNHLY, CDR2 FYNNEI. The V end was cut by 3 bases, the J end by 5 bases, with 7 bases between. CDR3 nucleotide sequence: TGTGCCAGCAGTGAGGAGTTTACCGGGGAGCTGTTTTTT. It yields the protein CASSEEFTGELFF.

The V call is TRBV28, the J call TRBJ1-2; D unresolved. With 5 bases removed from V and 8 bases from J, the gap between germline ends came to 15 bases. This CDR3 is built from 13 residues. Germline V gives CDR1 MDHEN, CDR2 SYDVKM. This chain's CDR3 is CASSPPNPMGYTF. CDR3 bases: TGTGCCAGCAGTCCACCAAACCCTATGGGCTACACCTTC.

This sequence joins TRBV28 and TRBJ1-5, with D perhaps TRBD1 (5 bases). V lost 2 bases, J lost 4 bases, and 18 bases lay in between. CDR1 MDHEN and CDR2 SYDVKM come from the germline V gene. This CDR3 is built from 17 residues. The CDR3 DNA is TGTGCCAGCAGTTTAGCGGGGGGGACCGCGGAGAATCAGCCCCAGCATTTT. Amino acids: CASSLAGGTAENQPQHF. The full variable domain, completed using reference TRBV28 and TRBJ1-5, is DVKVTQSSRYLVKRTGEKVFLECVQDMDHENMFWYRQDPGLGLRLIYFSYDVKMKEKGDIPEGYSVSREKKERFSLILESASTNQTSMYLCASSLAGGTAENQPQHFGDGTRLSIL.

The chain combines TRBV14 with TRBJ2-5; TRBD2 agrees at 8 bases. J was trimmed by 2 bases and V by 6 bases; bases with no gene match: 8. Germline V lookup: CDR1 SGHDN, CDR2 FVKESK. The CDR3 runs 15 residues. CDR3 residues: CASRRASGRQETQYF. The DNA for the CDR3 is TGTGCCAGCAGACGGGCGAGCGGGAGACAAGAGACCCAGTACTTC.

The rearrangement links TRBV28 to TRBJ1-2; TRBD1 might be the D (5 bases). The CDR3 spans 14 residues. Per the germline V gene, CDR1 is MDHEN and CDR2 is SYDVKM. Trimming pared 1 base from V and 4 bases from J, leaving 10 bases between. CDR3 sequence (DNA): TGTGCCAGCAGTTTATCGGGGGATTTCTATGGCTACACCTTC. It translates to CASSLSGDFYGYTF.

This chain links TRBV5-4 with TRBJ2-7, with TRBD2 identical over 11 bases. This CDR3 has 15 amino acids. Trimming removed 1 base from V and 3 bases from J; junction bases left unmatched: 3. CDR1 SGHNT and CDR2 YYREEE come from the germline V gene (reference sequence). The CDR3 region has the DNA TGTGCCAGCAGCTTGCTAGCGGGAGGCGACTACGAGCAGTACTTC. Protein: CASSLLAGGDYEQYF.

This chain connects TRBV5-1 to TRBJ2-1; D uncertain. Germline values: CDR1 SGHRS, CDR2 YFSETQ. Trimming took off 0 bases at V and 0 bases at J, with 7 bases between the two ends. The CDR3 runs to 15 residues. For the CDR3, the DNA is TGCGCCAGCAGCTTGGGGGCGCGCTCCTACAATGAGCAGTTCTTC. This encodes CASSLGARSYNEQFF. The entire variable domain, with the rest obtained from reference TRBV5-1 and TRBJ2-1, is as follows: KAGVTQTPRYLIKTRGQQVTLSCSPISGHRSVSWYQQTPGQGLQFLFEYFSETQRNKGNFPGRFSGRQFSNSRSEMNVSTLELGDSALYLCASSLGARSYNEQFFGPGTRLTVL.

V gene TRBV4-1 combines with J gene TRBJ2-7, with D possibly TRBD2 on 5 matching bases. Germline V gene lookup returns CDR1 MGHRA and CDR2 YSYEKL. CDR3 length equals 15 residues. V lost 0 bases and J 3 bases, leaving 12 bases between the germline ends. The chain's CDR3 is CASSQDPGLNYEQYF. The CDR3 region has the DNA TGCGCCAGCAGCCAAGATCCAGGACTGAACTACGAGCAGTACTTC.

The gene calls are TRBV4-3 and TRBJ2-7, with 8 bases fitting TRBD2. The CDR3 runs 15 residues. Germline lookup yields CDR1 LGHNA and CDR2 YSLEER. J gave up 2 bases and V 0 bases, and 3 bases lay outside the gene matches. DNA for the CDR3: TGCGCCAGCAGCCAAGACGCGGGAGGAGCCTACGAGCAGTACTTC. This translates into CASSQDAGGAYEQYF.

This chain links TRBV29-1 with TRBJ1-2, with 8 positions matching TRBD1. The CDR3 totals 12 residues. Germline CDR1 and CDR2: SQVTM and ANQGSEA. With 7 bases clipped from V and 4 bases from J, the junction kept 5 bases outside the gene matches. The CDR3 is CSGSGGGYGYTF. CDR3 sequence (DNA): TGCAGCGGGTCAGGGGGCGGCTATGGCTACACCTTC.

The chain couples TRBV15 to TRBJ2-4; D remains ambiguous. CDR1 is LNHNV and CDR2 is YYDKDF in the germline V gene (reference sequence). The CDR3 totals 13 residues. V was shortened by 6 bases and J by 0 bases, with 6 bases between the two germline ends. The CDR3 DNA is TGTGCCACCAGGGCCCTAGCCAAAAACATTCAGTACTTC. Translated, it gives CATRALAKNIQYF.